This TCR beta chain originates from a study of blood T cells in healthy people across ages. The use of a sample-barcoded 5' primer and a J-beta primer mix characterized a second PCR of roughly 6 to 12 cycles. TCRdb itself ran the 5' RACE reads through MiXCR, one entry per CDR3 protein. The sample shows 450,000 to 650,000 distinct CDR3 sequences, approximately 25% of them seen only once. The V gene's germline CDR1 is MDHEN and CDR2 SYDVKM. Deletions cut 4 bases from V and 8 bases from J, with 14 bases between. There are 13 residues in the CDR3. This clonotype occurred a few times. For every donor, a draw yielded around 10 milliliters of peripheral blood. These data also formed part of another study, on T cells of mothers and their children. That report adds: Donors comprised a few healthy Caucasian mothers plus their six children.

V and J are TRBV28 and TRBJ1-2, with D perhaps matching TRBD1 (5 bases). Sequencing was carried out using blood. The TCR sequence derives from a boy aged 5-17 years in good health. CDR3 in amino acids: CASSSQAIRGYTF. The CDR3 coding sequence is TGTGCCAGCAGTTCACAGGCCATACGGGGCTACACCTTC.